The text below deals with one T cell receptor beta chain. This sample stems from a study of TIL therapy for anti-PD-1-resistant metastatic lung cancer. Sequencing used immunoSEQ v3. Assay used: immunoSEQ multiplex PCR; TCRdb lists only in-frame clones, some missing. There are 25,000 to 30,000 clones in the sample; approximately 63% occur only once, and approximately 16% lies in the top ten. Trimming removed 4 bases at V and 4 bases at J, with 11 bases between. Per germline, CDR1 SGHDT and CDR2 YYEEEE. The CDR3 spans 13 residues. The time point denotes: pre-treatment sample, taken before nivolumab and TIL therapy. Pleural nodules or supraclavicular lymph nodes made up most of the excised metastases sampled.

The TCR originated in a woman between 30 and 85 years old with non-small cell lung cancer. Material: tumor tissue, obtained at baseline. The chain carries TRBV5-6 and TRBJ2-5; D unresolved. CDR3 loop: CASSPWLGETQYF. The CDR3, as DNA: TGTGCCAGCAGCCCGTGGCTGGGAGAGACCCAGTACTTC.